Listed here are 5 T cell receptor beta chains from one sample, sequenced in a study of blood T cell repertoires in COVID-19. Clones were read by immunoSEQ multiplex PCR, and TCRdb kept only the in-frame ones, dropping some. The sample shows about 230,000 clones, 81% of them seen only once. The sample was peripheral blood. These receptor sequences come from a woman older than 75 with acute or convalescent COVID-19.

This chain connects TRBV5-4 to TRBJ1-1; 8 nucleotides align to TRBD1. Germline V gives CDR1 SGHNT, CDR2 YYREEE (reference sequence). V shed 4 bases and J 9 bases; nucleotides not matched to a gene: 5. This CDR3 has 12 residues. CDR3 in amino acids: CASSPDRAQAFF. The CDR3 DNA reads TGTGCCAGCAGCCCGGACAGGGCGCAAGCTTTCTTT.

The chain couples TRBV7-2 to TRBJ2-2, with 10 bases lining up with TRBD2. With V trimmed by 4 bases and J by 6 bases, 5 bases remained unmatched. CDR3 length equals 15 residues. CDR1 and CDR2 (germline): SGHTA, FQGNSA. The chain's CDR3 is CASSSSGTSAGELFF. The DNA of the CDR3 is TGTGCCAGCAGCTCCTCCGGGACTAGCGCCGGGGAGCTGTTTTTT.

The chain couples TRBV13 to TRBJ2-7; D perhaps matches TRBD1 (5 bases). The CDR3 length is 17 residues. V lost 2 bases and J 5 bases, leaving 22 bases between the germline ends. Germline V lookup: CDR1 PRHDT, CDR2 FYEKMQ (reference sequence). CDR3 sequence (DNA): TGTGCCAGCAGCTTATTTATTCAGGGTGCAGCTTCGGACGAGCAGTACTTC. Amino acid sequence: CASSLFIQGAASDEQYF. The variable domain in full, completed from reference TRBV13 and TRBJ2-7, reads AAGVIQSPRHLIKEKRETATLKCYPIPRHDTVYWYQQGPGQDPQFLISFYEKMQSDKGSIPDRFSAQQFSDYHSELNMSSLELGDSALYFCASSLFIQGAASDEQYFGPGTRLTVT.

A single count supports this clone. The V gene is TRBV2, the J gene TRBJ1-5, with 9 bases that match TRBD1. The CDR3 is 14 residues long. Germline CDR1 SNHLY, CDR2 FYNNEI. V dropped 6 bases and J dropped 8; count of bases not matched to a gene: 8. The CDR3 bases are TGTGCCAGCAGGGATACGACAGGGGGTGAGCCCCAGCATTTT. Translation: CASRDTTGGEPQHF.

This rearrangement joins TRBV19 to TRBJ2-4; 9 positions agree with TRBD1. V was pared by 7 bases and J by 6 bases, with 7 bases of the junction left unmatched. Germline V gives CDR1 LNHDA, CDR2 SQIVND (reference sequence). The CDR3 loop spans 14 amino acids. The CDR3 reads CASTAQGARNIQYF. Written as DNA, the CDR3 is TGTGCCAGTACCGCACAGGGGGCGAGAAACATTCAGTACTTC.